This passage covers 25 T cell receptor beta chains from one sample sequenced in a study of shared clonotypes between healthy human individuals (dated by TCRdb to about 2020). Libraries were built with the immunoSEQ multiplex PCR assay. Held by TCRdb, this immuneACCESS table contains in-frame sequences only and omits some clones. Under half of the omission traces to an unresolved V gene where checked; the cause of the rest is unknown. Present in this sample are hundreds of thousands of clones, 90% to 96% of which were seen just once. Jointly, the top ten make up approximately 0.06% of the sample. Source material: naive CD4+ T cells sorted from blood. The cell subset or site label here, explained by the study, means: CD45RA+ positively selected. Every receptor here comes from a woman aged 25 to 45 in good health.

This sequence joins TRBV6-1 and TRBJ2-7, with D possibly matching TRBD1 (6 bases). The CDR3 covers 15 residues. Germline V CDR1 and CDR2: MNHNS, SASEGT. The V and J ends lost 4 bases and 4 bases respectively, with 17 bases between them. CDR3 loop: CASSARTEPPYEQYF. The CDR3 nucleotides are TGTGCCAGCAGTGCGCGGACAGAGCCCCCATACGAGCAGTACTTC.

The count of this clone is one. The CDR3 DNA follows: TGTGCCAGCAGCCTGGGACAGGGGTTACTAGCTGAAGCTTTCTTT. Amino acids: CASSLGQGLLAEAFF. The chain employs TRBV11-2 and TRBJ1-1, with TRBD1 matching over 10 bases. The V and J ends lost 5 bases and 6 bases, in that order; junction bases with no gene match: 9. The CDR3 is 15 residues long. Germline assignment: CDR1 SGHAT and CDR2 FQNNGV. Filled out from reference TRBV11-2 and TRBJ1-1, the complete variable domain reads EAGVAQSPRYKIIEKRQSVAFWCNPISGHATLYWYQQILGQGPKLLIQFQNNGVVDDSQLPKDRFSAERLKGVDSTLKIQPAKLEDSAVYLCASSLGQGLLAEAFFGQGTRLTVV.

Note on this clone: Other DNA sequences in this specimen translate into the identical CDR3. The chain recombines TRBV5-1 with TRBJ2-5, with TRBD2 matching 7 bases. Germline lookup yields CDR1 SGHRS and CDR2 YFSETQ. The CDR3 spans 13 residues. V lost 4 bases to trimming and J lost 3 bases; unmatched junction nucleotides: 3. The DNA of the CDR3 is TGCGCCAGCAGCACGGGACTAAAAGAGACCCAGTACTTC. Amino acid sequence: CASSTGLKETQYF.

This clone was picked up one time. The chain combines TRBV4-1 with TRBJ2-1, with 10 bases that match TRBD2. Germline V lookup: CDR1 MGHRA, CDR2 YSYEKL. The CDR3 runs 17 residues. V lost 1 base to trimming and J lost 5 bases; unmatched junction nucleotides: 8. The CDR3 sequence: CASSQGPGLASHNEQFF. CDR3 coding DNA: TGCGCCAGCAGCCAAGGCCCGGGACTAGCGTCCCACAATGAGCAGTTCTTC.

V usage is TRBV21-1 and J usage is TRBJ2-1; TRBD2 is the table's D call, not checked against the DNA. TRBV21-1 is annotated as a pseudogene. CDR3 length: 16 residues. CDR3 amino acids: CASSRRLAGFYNEQFF. The DNA for the CDR3 is TGTGCCAGCAGCAGGAGACTAGCGGGATTCTACAATGAGCAGTTCTTC.

The V and J genes are TRBV6-1 and TRBJ1-3; possible D gene TRBD1, 6 bases. V was shortened by 6 bases and J by 4 bases, with 16 bases between the two germline ends. Germline lookup yields CDR1 MNHNS and CDR2 SASEGT. CDR3 length: 15 amino acids. The CDR3 coding sequence is TGTGCCAGCAGGGGACTGACAGGACCCGGAAACACCATATATTTT. It yields the protein CASRGLTGPGNTIYF.

The chain couples TRBV29-1 to TRBJ2-5; 12 nucleotides align to TRBD2. After removal of 5 bases from V and 4 bases from J, the junction contained 8 bases not matched to a gene. CDR3 length: 15 amino acids. The germline V gene encodes CDR1 SQVTM and CDR2 ANQGSEA. The CDR3 spells CSVRASGRAGETQYF. CDR3 DNA: TGCAGCGTTCGGGCTAGCGGGAGGGCAGGAGAGACCCAGTACTTC.

V gene TRBV28 combines with J gene TRBJ1-2; D is undetermined. The CDR3 is 13 residues long. Germline V lookup: CDR1 MDHEN, CDR2 SYDVKM. V lost 3 bases to trimming and J lost 7 bases, with 12 bases between them. The CDR3 sequence: CASSLGPPGGYTF. CDR3 DNA sequence: TGTGCCAGCAGTTTGGGTCCCCCCGGTGGCTACACCTTC.

The chain joins TRBV6-6 to TRBJ2-7; D perhaps matches TRBD1 (6 bases). In germline, CDR1 is MNHNY, CDR2 SVGAGI (reference sequence). This CDR3 spans 14 amino acids. V was pared by 11 bases and J by 6 bases, with 23 bases between. CDR3 coding DNA: TGTGCCCGTCCGGGCCCAGGGGATGGAGGCGAGCAGTACTTC. It encodes CARPGPGDGGEQYF.

Only one count was recorded for this clone. This sequence joins TRBV7-9 and TRBJ2-7; 11 nucleotides line up with TRBD1. Trimming at V came to 4 bases and at J to 3 bases, leaving 5 bases not matched to a gene. The CDR3 is made up of 15 amino acids. The germline CDR1 and CDR2 sequences are SEHNR and FQNEAQ (reference sequence). The CDR3 bases are TGTGCCAGCAGCTCATCCGGGACAGGGGGCTACGAGCAGTACTTC. Translated, it gives CASSSSGTGGYEQYF.

V and J are TRBV19 and TRBJ2-1; 15 bases map to TRBD2. This CDR3 contains 18 residues. The germline V gene has CDR1 LNHDA and CDR2 SQIVND (reference sequence). Trimming took 3 bases from V and 8 from J; bases not matched to a gene: 11. The chain's CDR3 is CASSIQTGLAGGTDEQFF. The CDR3 DNA is TGTGCCAGTAGTATTCAGACGGGACTAGCGGGAGGAACGGATGAGCAGTTCTTC.

This chain links TRBV5-6 with TRBJ2-2; maybe TRBD1 (5 bases). Germline-derived CDR1 and CDR2 are SGHDT and YYEEEE. The CDR3 has 16 amino acids. V gave up 7 bases and J gave up 4 bases, with 20 bases separating them. CDR3 residues: CASGHGHGAVTGELFF. CDR3 in DNA: TGTGCCAGCGGCCATGGACATGGGGCGGTCACCGGGGAGCTGTTTTTT.

The chain links TRBV29-1 to TRBJ2-5, with 7 bases fitting TRBD2. Germline V CDR1 and CDR2: SQVTM, ANQGSEA. The junction had 18 bases not matched to a gene; V was cut back by 6 bases and J by 11 bases. The CDR3 runs 14 residues. Here the CDR3 DNA reads TGCAGCGTCGGGGGAGCCGGGCTAGCGGATCAGCAGTACTTC. Translating it yields CSVGGAGLADQQYF.

The chain couples TRBV19 to TRBJ2-1; 7 nucleotides line up with TRBD2. CDR3 length: 16 residues. Germline V lookup: CDR1 LNHDA, CDR2 SQIVND (reference sequence). V lost 1 base and J lost 10; bases outside the gene matches: 13. The CDR3 spells CASSIALGRELKEQFF. CDR3 bases: TGTGCCAGTAGTATAGCTCTCGGGCGGGAGCTAAAAGAGCAGTTCTTC.

J is TRBJ2-7 and V is TRBV10-3; 7 bases match TRBD2. V was clipped by 0 bases and J by 4 bases; unmatched bases: 9. This CDR3 has 16 residues. Germline lookup yields CDR1 ENHRY and CDR2 SYGVKD. This chain's CDR3 is CAISESFAGALYEQYF. For the CDR3, the DNA is TGTGCCATCAGTGAGTCTTTTGCGGGAGCGTTATACGAGCAGTACTTC.

As for this clone: Other nucleotide sequences from this sample produce the same CDR3. The chain joins TRBV19 to TRBJ2-7; the match to TRBD1 covers 11 bases. The trim removed 5 bases at V and 4 bases at J, leaving 4 bases unmatched. In germline, CDR1 is LNHDA, CDR2 SQIVND (reference sequence). The CDR3 contains 14 residues. The CDR3 is CASSSGTGGYEQYF. DNA of the CDR3: TGTGCCAGTAGTTCCGGGACAGGGGGTTACGAGCAGTACTTC.

The CDR3 loop reads CASSETGRYGYTF. The CDR3 bases are TGTGCCAGCAGCGAGACAGGGAGGTATGGCTACACCTTC. V is TRBV5-5 and J is TRBJ1-2, with 7 bases identical to TRBD1. V trimming: 4 bases; J trimming: 5 bases; junction bases outside the gene matches: 5. Germline CDR1 SGHKS, CDR2 YYEKEE (reference sequence). The CDR3 runs 13 residues.

V is TRBV7-2 and J is TRBJ2-7; tentatively, D is TRBD2 (7 bases). V was trimmed by 5 bases and J by 9 bases, leaving 17 bases between them. This CDR3 spans 13 amino acids. Germline CDR1 SGHTA, CDR2 FQGNSA. CDR3 loop: CASSPGTTGRQYF. CDR3 nucleotide sequence: TGTGCCAGCAGCCCGGGGACTACAGGGCGGCAGTACTTC.

This rearrangement joins TRBV11-2 to TRBJ1-3, with D possibly matching TRBD1 (5 bases). Germline loops: CDR1 SGHAT, CDR2 FQNNGV. The V and J ends lost 3 bases and 0 bases respectively, with 12 bases between them. The CDR3 has 16 residues. The CDR3 loop reads CASSFKGLSSGNTIYF. CDR3 coding DNA: TGTGCCAGCAGCTTTAAGGGGCTAAGCTCTGGAAACACCATATATTTT. The full variable domain, rest sourced from reference TRBV11-2 and TRBJ1-3, is EAGVAQSPRYKIIEKRQSVAFWCNPISGHATLYWYQQILGQGPKLLIQFQNNGVVDDSQLPKDRFSAERLKGVDSTLKIQPAKLEDSAVYLCASSFKGLSSGNTIYFGEGSWLTVV.

This rearrangement joins TRBV19 to TRBJ1-5; a weak D match, TRBD1 (5 bases). The V end was cut by 2 bases, the J end by 7 bases, with 6 bases between. In germline, CDR1 is LNHDA, CDR2 SQIVND (reference sequence). The CDR3 covers 12 residues. The CDR3 reads CASSIQGQPQHF. CDR3 in DNA: TGTGCCAGTAGTATACAGGGACAGCCCCAGCATTTT.

A word on this clone: Other DNA sequences of this sample code for an identical CDR3. The chain combines TRBV6-5 with TRBJ2-3, with D tentatively TRBD1 (6 bases). Germline V CDR1 and CDR2: MNHEY, SVGAGI. The CDR3 contains 11 residues. Trimming pared 6 bases from V and 6 bases from J, leaving 7 bases between. DNA of the CDR3: TGTGCCAGCAGGAGGGGGGATACGCAGTATTTT. Protein: CASRRGDTQYF.

V is TRBV7-3 and J is TRBJ2-3; D is unclear. Trimming left V 2 bases short and J 0 bases short, with 9 bases between. CDR1 is SGHTA and CDR2 is FQGTGA in the germline V gene. The CDR3 runs 15 residues. The CDR3 DNA reads TGTGCCAGCAGCTTAGGCGGAACTAGCACAGATACGCAGTATTTT. Its translation: CASSLGGTSTDTQYF.

The chain uses TRBV11-2 and TRBJ2-5, with TRBD1 matching 7 bases. The J call may be wrong; the DNA end is better matched by TRBJ2-7. Germline loops: CDR1 SGHAT, CDR2 FQNNGV. The CDR3 runs to 15 residues. This chain's CDR3 is CASSLAQGSAYEQYF. As DNA, the CDR3 is TGTGCCAGCAGCTTAGCACAGGGGTCCGCCTACGAGCAGTACTTC.

This sequence joins TRBV29-1 and TRBJ1-2, with D uncertain. This CDR3 is built from 11 residues. The V gene's germline CDR1 is SQVTM and CDR2 ANQGSEA. Between the trimmed V and J ends, which lost 5 bases and 6 bases, there was a span of 10 bases. CDR3: CSVRPLDGYTF. The CDR3 bases are TGCAGCGTTCGACCCCTGGATGGCTACACCTTC.

This clone has a single count. V usage is TRBV5-1 and J usage is TRBJ2-7; 11 nucleotides match TRBD2. The length of the CDR3 is 13 residues. J lost 5 bases, V lost 4 bases, and 2 bases had no gene match. Per the germline V gene, CDR1 is SGHRS and CDR2 is YFSETQ. CDR3 amino acids: CASSQLAGDEQYF. The CDR3 region has the DNA TGCGCCAGCAGCCAACTAGCGGGAGACGAGCAGTACTTC. Full variable domain (outside the CDR3, taken from reference TRBV5-1 and TRBJ2-7): KAGVTQTPRYLIKTRGQQVTLSCSPISGHRSVSWYQQTPGQGLQFLFEYFSETQRNKGNFPGRFSGRQFSNSRSEMNVSTLELGDSALYLCASSQLAGDEQYFGPGTRLTVT.